This entry concerns a single T cell receptor beta chain. Its antigen is still unknown. Preparation of naive CD8 libraries involved about 19,000 to 1,100,000 sorted cells and 10%, 30% or 50% RNA. Sorting was used to obtain naive CD8 T cells (CD8+CD4-CCR7+CD45RA+). The entry originates in a study of molecular identifiers for immune sequencing clone quantification. Regarding the study as a whole: In naive cells, clones above 20 RNA copies held under 1% of molecules, whereas in effector cells they held over 97%.

TCRdb passed the PCR reads through MiXCR, listing each CDR3 protein once. The table lists over 300,000 distinct CDR3 sequences, 24% of them singletons. Germline CDR1 and CDR2: SEHNR and FQNEAQ (reference sequence). This CDR3 is 15 amino acids long. V shed 3 bases and J shed 1 base, with 9 bases lying between them. The TCR sequence derives from a human donor in good health. Some libraries in this study had Jurkat cell RNA spiked in. This chain links TRBV7-9 with TRBJ2-2; D is uncertain. The material sequenced was naive CD8+ T cells from blood, with Jurkat cell RNA spiked in. Subset here: FACS-sorted CD8+CD4-CCR7+CD45RA+ naive T cells. The CDR3 coding sequence is TGTGCCAGCAGCTTTGTGCCAGAGAACACCGGGGAGCTGTTTTTT. Translation gives CASSFVPENTGELFF.